The source of this T cell receptor (beta chain) is a study of cytomegalovirus exposure and HLA in healthy donors. Study-wide points: Most observed TCR sequences were rare, whereas some public TCRs were detected in many donors. The sole available immune exposure information was CMV serostatus.

With 60 Vbeta and 13 Jbeta primers, the PCR was carried out. Generated by immunoSEQ multiplex PCR, the TCRdb table keeps only in-frame clones and is missing some. The repertoire consists of 200,000 to 250,000 clones, with over 80% occurring once and the leading ten covering 5.4%. Note on this clone: Its specificity is unknown.

Looked up from germline, CDR1 is SNHLY and CDR2 is FYNNEI. This CDR3 is built from 16 residues. Trimming shortened V by 6 bases and J by 0 bases, and 18 bases separated the two germline ends. The rearrangement uses TRBV2 and TRBJ2-7; TRBD1 is a possible D gene (6 bases). What was sequenced was PBMCs. This TCR derives from a woman aged 40 to 50 in good health and CMV-seropositive. CDR3 nucleotides: TGTGCCAGCAGAAGAACCCGGGACACCCCCTCCTACGAGCAGTACTTC. Translated: CASRRTRDTPSYEQYF.